Below, 25 T cell receptor beta chains from the same sample are listed, as sequenced in a study of type 1 and type 2 diabetes patients. Amplification started from genomic DNA. Amplification of the beta chain CDR3 used 30 forward and 13 reverse multiplex primers. A single record per CDR3 protein comes from TCRdb applying MiXCR to the multiplex PCR reads. In the table there are under 300,000 distinct CDR3 sequences, approximately 50% of which are singletons. Sequenced: peripheral blood mononuclear cells (PBMCs). All receptors derive from a man aged 18 to 30 with type 2 diabetes.

The V call is TRBV30, the J call TRBJ1-4, with 9 bases fitting TRBD1. J lost 10 bases, V lost 5 bases, and 14 bases had no gene match. CDR3 length: 15 residues. Germline V CDR1 and CDR2: GTSNPN, SVGIG (reference sequence). CDR3 nucleotide sequence: TGTGCCTGGGGTACTCTCACAGGGGGCGCGGGAAAACTGTTTTTT. The encoded protein is CAWGTLTGGAGKLFF. Full variable domain (rest looked up from reference TRBV30 and TRBJ1-4): SQTIHQWPATLVQPVGSPLSLECTVEGTSNPNLYWYRQAAGRGLQLLFYSVGIGQISSEVPQNLSASRPQDRQFILSSKKLLLSDSGFYLCAWGTLTGGAGKLFFGSGTQLSVL.

The V gene is TRBV25-1, the J gene TRBJ2-7, with D perhaps matching TRBD1 or TRBD2 (6 bases each). Germline V gene data show CDR1 as MGHDK and CDR2 as SYGVNS. The germline V and J ends were trimmed by 8 bases and 6 bases, with 14 bases remaining between them. This CDR3 is 12 amino acids long. Here the CDR3 reads CASQFGGSEQYF. In DNA, the CDR3 is TGTGCCAGCCAGTTCGGGGGCTCCGAGCAGTACTTC.

This clonotype was seen a few times. The chain recombines TRBV19 with TRBJ2-5; TRBD1 matches 7 bases. Trimming cost V 5 bases and J 5 bases; bases outside gene matches: 8. CDR1 and CDR2 from the germline V gene are LNHDA and SQIVND (reference sequence). The CDR3 spans 14 residues. Written as DNA, the CDR3 is TGTGCCAGTAGTGGACAGGCGAAGGGGGAGACCCAGTACTTC. The encoded protein is CASSGQAKGETQYF. The complete variable domain, with remaining parts taken from reference TRBV19 and TRBJ2-5, reads DGGITQSPKYLFRKEGQNVTLSCEQNLNHDAMYWYRQDPGQGLRLIYYSQIVNDFQKGDIAEGYSVSREKKESFPLTVTSAQKNPTAFYLCASSGQAKGETQYFGPGTRLLVL.

In this sample, this clonotype turned up many times. This rearrangement joins TRBV7-2 to TRBJ2-5; D is uncertain. Per germline, CDR1 SGHTA and CDR2 FQGNSA. The CDR3 runs 11 residues. V dropped 3 bases and J dropped 4 bases, with 3 bases sitting between them. This chain's CDR3 is CASSFSETQYF. In nucleotides, the CDR3 is TGTGCCAGCAGCTTCTCAGAGACCCAGTACTTC.

The CDR3 DNA reads TGTGCCAGCAGCTCAGGGTCTCGACAGCCCCAGCATTTT. Amino acids: CASSSGSRQPQHF. The V gene is TRBV11-3, the J gene TRBJ1-5; D is perhaps TRBD1 (5 bases). V was trimmed by 4 bases and J by 7 bases, leaving 11 bases between them. There are 13 residues in the CDR3. CDR1 and CDR2 (germline): SGHNT, YENEEA. Complete variable domain (other parts from reference TRBV11-3 and TRBJ1-5): EAGVVQSPRYKIIEKKQPVAFWCNPISGHNTLYWYLQNLGQGPELLIRYENEEAVDDSQLPKDRFSAERLKGVDSTLKIQPAELGDSAVYLCASSSGSRQPQHFGDGTRLSIL.

This rearrangement joins TRBV20-1 to TRBJ2-7, with no clear D. V lost 4 bases and J lost 4, with 14 bases in between. CDR1 is DFQATT, CDR2 SNEGSKA, per germline (reference sequence). This CDR3 has 13 residues. CDR3: CSATVPPPYEQYF. The CDR3 DNA sequence: TGCAGTGCTACCGTTCCACCCCCATACGAGCAGTACTTC.

This chain joins TRBV5-1 and TRBJ1-1, with D possibly being TRBD1 or TRBD2 (5 bases each). The end of the DNA is better explained by TRBJ2-7, so the J call may be wrong. This CDR3 contains 13 residues. The germline V gene has CDR1 SGHRS and CDR2 YFSETQ. CDR3: CASSFGWGNEQYF. The CDR3 DNA reads as TGCGCCAGCAGCTTTGGATGGGGGAACGAGCAGTACTTC.

The chain uses TRBV7-3 and TRBJ1-1; TRBD1 is a possible D gene (6 bases). The CDR3 totals 15 residues. The germline CDR1 and CDR2 sequences are SGHTA and FQGTGA. The V end lost 3 bases, the J end lost 6 bases, and 17 bases lay between the germline ends. The CDR3 nucleotides are TGTGCCAGCAGCTTTACAGGGACCCCTCTCGCTGAAGCTTTCTTT. Its translation is CASSFTGTPLAEAFF.

The gene calls are TRBV7-8 and TRBJ1-2; the D is unclear. Germline V gene lookup returns CDR1 SGHVS and CDR2 FQNEAQ. V lost 6 bases and J lost 6, with 11 bases in between. The CDR3 contains 12 residues. In DNA, the CDR3 is TGTGCCAGCAGGGTAGTATTCGATGGCTACACCTTC. It codes for CASRVVFDGYTF.

V and J are TRBV7-3 and TRBJ2-5; 9 bases map to TRBD2. V was clipped by 2 bases and J by 5 bases; unmatched bases: 6. Germline CDR1 and CDR2: SGHTA and FQGTGA. The CDR3 sequence is 15 residues long. Here the CDR3 reads CASSLGGRAVETQYF. The CDR3 DNA follows: TGTGCCAGCAGCTTAGGCGGGAGGGCCGTGGAGACCCAGTACTTC.

CDR3 in DNA: TGTGCCAGCAGCTTAGAGGGGGCTCGGAATGAAAAACTGTTTTTT. Its translation: CASSLEGARNEKLFF. The V gene is TRBV11-2, the J gene TRBJ1-4, with a possible D match to TRBD1 (6 bases). V lost 0 bases and J lost 5, with 10 bases in between. Germline-derived CDR1 and CDR2 are SGHAT and FQNNGV. This CDR3 region has 15 residues.

The chain carries TRBV27 and TRBJ2-7; D is ambiguous. Deletions cut 3 bases from V and 3 bases from J, with 9 bases between. Germline V gene sequence: CDR1 MNHEY, CDR2 SMNVEV (reference sequence). The CDR3 is 13 residues long. The CDR3 nucleotides are TGTGCCAGCAGTTTCTCCCTGGGCTACGAGCAGTACTTC. It codes for CASSFSLGYEQYF.

J is TRBJ1-4 and V is TRBV19, with 9 positions matching TRBD1. The junction had 6 bases not matched to a gene; V was cut back by 2 bases and J by 2 bases. CDR3 length equals 17 residues. CDR1 and CDR2 (germline): LNHDA, SQIVND (reference sequence). The CDR3 DNA reads TGTGCCAGTAGTATAAGGGGACAGGGAGAGACTAATGAAAAACTGTTTTTT. Its translation is CASSIRGQGETNEKLFF.

The V gene is TRBV14, the J gene TRBJ2-7, with 11 bases matching TRBD2. The germline V gene encodes CDR1 SGHDN and CDR2 FVKESK. V was pared by 8 bases and J by 4 bases, with 13 bases of the junction left unmatched. The CDR3 totals 16 residues. The CDR3 DNA reads as TGTGCCAGCCTTGGCCACGGGACTAGCGGTGATTACGAGCAGTACTTC. It is translated as CASLGHGTSGDYEQYF.

The rearrangement uses TRBV7-9 and TRBJ1-1, with no clear D. Trimming left V 2 bases short and J 3 bases short, with 7 bases between. CDR1 and CDR2 from the germline V gene are SEHNR and FQNEAQ (reference sequence). CDR3 length equals 13 residues. CDR3 loop: CASSLSAYTEAFF. For the CDR3, the DNA is TGTGCCAGCAGCTTATCGGCGTACACTGAAGCTTTCTTT.

This chain joins TRBV2 and TRBJ1-2; D unresolved. CDR3 size: 12 residues. V was pared by 7 bases and J by 1 base, with 7 bases between. Germline loops: CDR1 SNHLY, CDR2 FYNNEI. CDR3 nucleotides: TGTGCCAGCAAGAGGGATAACTATGGCTACACCTTC. It codes for CASKRDNYGYTF.

This clonotype was observed at least ten times. This chain joins TRBV7-2 and TRBJ1-1; the D gene is possibly TRBD1 (5 bases). V was cut by 4 bases and J by 1 base, with 7 bases left in between. The CDR3 covers 13 residues. Germline CDR1 SGHTA, CDR2 FQGNSA. CDR3 nucleotides: TGTGCCAGCAGCTCGGGACGGAACACTGAAGCTTTCTTT. Protein sequence: CASSSGRNTEAFF.

The chain joins TRBV2 to TRBJ1-1; no reliable D call. CDR3 length: 16 amino acids. Trimming pared 5 bases from V and 5 bases from J, leaving 21 bases between. The germline V gene has CDR1 SNHLY and CDR2 FYNNEI. The CDR3 protein is CASSTIGSPRETEAFF. CDR3 sequence (DNA): TGTGCCAGCAGTACTATTGGATCCCCCCGGGAGACTGAAGCTTTCTTT. The variable domain in full, completed from reference TRBV2 and TRBJ1-1, reads EPEVTQTPSHQVTQMGQEVILRCVPISNHLYFYWYRQILGQKVEFLVSFYNNEISEKSEIFDDQFSVERPDGSNFTLKIRSTKLEDSAMYFCASSTIGSPRETEAFFGQGTRLTVV.

The chain links TRBV6-5 to TRBJ1-5; TRBD1 matches at 7 bases. CDR3 length equals 14 residues. V shed 7 bases and J 11 bases; nucleotides not matched to a gene: 14. Germline-derived CDR1 and CDR2 are MNHEY and SVGAGI. The CDR3 reads CASTPRGPGQSQHF. The CDR3 DNA follows: TGTGCCAGCACCCCAAGGGGGCCGGGGCAGTCCCAGCATTTT.

This clonotype turned up a few times. V is TRBV19 and J is TRBJ2-7; tentatively, D is TRBD1 or TRBD2 (5 bases each). CDR1 and CDR2 from the germline V gene are LNHDA and SQIVND (reference sequence). The V and J ends lost 5 bases and 0 bases respectively, with 14 bases between them. This CDR3 is built from 15 residues. The CDR3 DNA reads as TGTGCCAGTAGTTGGGACGCATCAGACTCCTACGAGCAGTACTTC. This translates into CASSWDASDSYEQYF.

V usage is TRBV7-9 and J usage is TRBJ2-5, with TRBD2 as a possible D gene (5 bases). The J call may be in error: the DNA end matches TRBJ2-1 better. The CDR3 is made up of 14 amino acids. CDR1 and CDR2 from the germline V gene are SEHNR and FQNEAQ (reference sequence). Here the CDR3 reads CASSLGTVTREQFF. The CDR3 bases are TGTGCCAGCAGCTTAGGGACGGTAACTAGAGAGCAGTTCTTC.

This chain joins TRBV5-5 and TRBJ2-1; D is ambiguous. Between the trimmed V and J ends, which lost 4 bases and 0 bases, there was a span of 11 bases. The CDR3 is 15 amino acids. The germline gives CDR1 SGHKS, CDR2 YYEKEE (reference sequence). The CDR3 nucleotides are TGTGCCAGCAGCCCCCAACTGGACTCCTACAATGAGCAGTTCTTC. Translated, it gives CASSPQLDSYNEQFF.

This clonotype appeared many times. This chain joins TRBV30 and TRBJ2-7, with TRBD1 matching 7 bases. CDR3 length: 12 residues. Germline loops: CDR1 GTSNPN, CDR2 SVGIG (reference sequence). V lost 8 bases, J lost 5 bases, and 9 bases stayed unmatched. The CDR3 DNA reads as TGTGCCGGAAAACACAGGGGACACGAGCAGTACTTC. It specifies CAGKHRGHEQYF.

The chain recombines TRBV4-2 with TRBJ1-1, with unresolved D. The CDR3 is 14 residues long. Trimming pared 4 bases from V and 6 bases from J, leaving 15 bases between. Germline CDR1 is LGHNA and CDR2 is YNFKEQ. The CDR3 region has the DNA TGTGCCAGCAGCCCACCCCGGGCAGCCCCTGAAGCTTTCTTT. Amino acids: CASSPPRAAPEAFF.

This chain links TRBV6-1 with TRBJ1-1, with 7 nucleotides matching TRBD1. CDR1 is MNHNS, CDR2 SASEGT, per germline. After removal of 6 bases from V and 4 bases from J, the junction contained 11 bases not matched to a gene. The CDR3 runs to 15 residues. CDR3 DNA sequence: TGTGCCAGCAGGGGCCTACAGGGGACGGGCACTGAAGCTTTCTTT. Its protein is CASRGLQGTGTEAFF.